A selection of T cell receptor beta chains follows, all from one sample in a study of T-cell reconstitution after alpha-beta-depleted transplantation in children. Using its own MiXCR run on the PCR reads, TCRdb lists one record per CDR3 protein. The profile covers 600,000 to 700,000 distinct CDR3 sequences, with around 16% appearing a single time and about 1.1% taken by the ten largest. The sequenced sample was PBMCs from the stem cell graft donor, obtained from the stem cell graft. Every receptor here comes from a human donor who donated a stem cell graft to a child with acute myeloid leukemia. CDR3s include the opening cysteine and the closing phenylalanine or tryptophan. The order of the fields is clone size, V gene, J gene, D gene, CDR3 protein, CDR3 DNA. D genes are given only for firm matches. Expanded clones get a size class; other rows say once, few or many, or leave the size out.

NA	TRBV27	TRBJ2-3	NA	CASKIADTQYF	TGTGCCAGCAAAATCGCAGATACGCAGTATTTT
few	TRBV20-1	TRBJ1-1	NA	CSARDGWEVNTEAFF	TGCAGTGCTAGAGATGGGTGGGAGGTGAACACTGAAGCTTTCTTT
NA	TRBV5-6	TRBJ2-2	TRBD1	CASSLIGTGRTGELFF	TGTGCCAGCAGCTTAATCGGGACAGGTCGCACCGGGGAGCTGTTTTTT
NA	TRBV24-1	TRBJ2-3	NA	CATSDSLADTQYF	TGTGCCACCAGTGATAGTCTGGCAGATACGCAGTATTTT
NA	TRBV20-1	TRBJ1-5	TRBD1	CSARDRGDRGQPQHF	TGCAGTGCTAGAGATAGGGGCGACAGGGGCCAGCCCCAGCATTTT
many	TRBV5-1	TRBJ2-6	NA	CASSADVLGGANVLTF	TGCGCCAGCAGCGCGGACGTCCTGGGGGGGGCCAACGTCCTGACTTTC
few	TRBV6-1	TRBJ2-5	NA	CASSESGGRGTQYF	TGTGCCAGCAGTGAATCCGGGGGACGGGGGACCCAGTACTTC
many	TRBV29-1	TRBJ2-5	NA	CSVAGQETQYF	TGCAGCGTCGCTGGGCAAGAGACCCAGTACTTC
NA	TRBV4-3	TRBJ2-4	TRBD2	CASSPGRENIQYF	TGCGCCAGCAGCCCGGGGAGGGAAAACATTCAGTACTTC
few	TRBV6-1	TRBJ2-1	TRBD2	CASTKIRLAGDFEQFF	TGTGCCAGCACAAAAATTCGACTAGCGGGGGATTTTGAGCAGTTCTTC
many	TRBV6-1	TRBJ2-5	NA	CASSEDSEETQYF	TGTGCCAGCAGTGAGGACAGTGAAGAGACCCAGTACTTC
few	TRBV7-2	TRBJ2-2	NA	CASSSAADFGTGELFF	TGTGCCAGCAGCTCGGCCGCTGACTTTGGCACCGGGGAGCTGTTTTTT
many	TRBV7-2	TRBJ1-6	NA	CASNRPGAGNSPLHF	TGTGCCAGCAATAGACCAGGGGCTGGGAATTCACCCCTCCACTTT
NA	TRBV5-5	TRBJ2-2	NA	CASSSQGGQGGGELFF	TGTGCCAGCAGCTCTCAGGGGGGGCAGGGCGGCGGGGAGCTGTTTTTT
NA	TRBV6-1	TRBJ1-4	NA	CASSARRTNEKLFF	TGTGCCAGCAGTGCCCGACGGACAAATGAAAAACTGTTTTTT
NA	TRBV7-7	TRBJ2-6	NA	CASSRSTPKTSGANVLTF	TGTGCCAGCAGCCGGTCGACCCCGAAAACCTCTGGGGCCAACGTCCTGACTTTC
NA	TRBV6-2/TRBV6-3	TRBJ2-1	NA	CASTGGFEQFF	TGTGCCAGCACAGGCGGGTTCGAGCAGTTCTTC
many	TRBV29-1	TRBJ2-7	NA	CSVEATTGPYEQYF	TGCAGCGTTGAAGCCACGACAGGTCCCTACGAGCAGTACTTC
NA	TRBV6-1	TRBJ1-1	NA	CASSQFQGETTEAFF	TGTGCCAGCAGTCAGTTCCAGGGAGAGACCACTGAAGCTTTCTTT
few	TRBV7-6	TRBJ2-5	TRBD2	CASSLAGPGLEETQYF	TGTGCCAGCAGCTTAGCCGGCCCGGGACTAGAAGAGACCCAGTACTTC
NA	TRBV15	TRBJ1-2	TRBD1	CATSRARTGAGGYTF	TGTGCCACCAGCAGAGCCAGAACAGGGGCGGGTGGCTACACCTTC
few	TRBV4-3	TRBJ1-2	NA	CASTQTMGEYGYTF	TGCGCCAGCACTCAAACGATGGGGGAGTATGGCTACACCTTC
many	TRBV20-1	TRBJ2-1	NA	CSASRGGYNEQFF	TGCAGTGCCAGTCGGGGTGGCTACAATGAGCAGTTCTTC
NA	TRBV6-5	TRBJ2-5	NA	CASSYLGREETQYF	TGTGCCAGCAGTTACCTCGGACGAGAGGAGACCCAGTACTTC
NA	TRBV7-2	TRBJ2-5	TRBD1	CASTLQGAAGTQYF	TGTGCCAGCACCCTTCAGGGGGCCGCCGGGACCCAGTACTTC
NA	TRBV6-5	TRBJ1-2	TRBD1	CASSYSVRQGDRVNYGYTF	TGTGCCAGCAGTTACTCGGTTAGGCAGGGGGATAGAGTTAACTATGGCTACACCTTC
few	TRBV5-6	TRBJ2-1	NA	CASSVWDMGSYNEQFF	TGTGCCAGCAGCGTATGGGACATGGGGTCCTACAATGAGCAGTTCTTC